This T cell receptor beta chain comes out of a study of cytomegalovirus exposure and HLA in healthy donors. Notes on the study in general: With high specificity and sensitivity, the classifier reportedly diagnosed cytomegalovirus status. Investigators reported 164 TCR beta chains as tied to cytomegalovirus. The tendency of first-cohort TCR clusters to co-occur in the 120 or so validation repertoires was the finding of a later analysis.

This CDR3 has 18 residues. CDR1 is PRHDT and CDR2 is FYEKMQ in the germline V gene (reference sequence). V was clipped by 0 bases and J by 5 bases; unmatched bases: 11. The table came from immunoSEQ multiplex PCR; TCRdb's copy has only in-frame clones and leaves some out. The sample includes 55,000 to 70,000 clones, around nine tenths of them seen just once. A remark on this clone: Its antigen remains unidentified.

The rearrangement joins TRBV13 to TRBJ2-5, with 11 bases lining up with TRBD2. The sequence was obtained from a woman aged 18-35 years in good health and CMV-seronegative. Sequenced input: PBMCs. As DNA, the CDR3 is TGTGCCAGCAGCTTAGGGACTACTAGCGGGGGTTCCCTCGAGACCCAGTACTTC. Translated, it gives CASSLGTTSGGSLETQYF.